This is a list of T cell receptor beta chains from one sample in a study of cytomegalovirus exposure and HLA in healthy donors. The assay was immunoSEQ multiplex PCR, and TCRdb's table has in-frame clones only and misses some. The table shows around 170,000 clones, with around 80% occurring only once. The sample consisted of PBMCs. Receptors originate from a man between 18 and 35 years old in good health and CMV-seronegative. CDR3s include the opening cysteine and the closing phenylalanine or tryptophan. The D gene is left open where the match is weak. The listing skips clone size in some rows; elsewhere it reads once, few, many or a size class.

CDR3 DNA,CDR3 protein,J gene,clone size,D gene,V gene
TGTGCCAGCAGTTTTGGGACAGGTGAGCAGTACTTC,CASSFGTGEQYF,TRBJ2-7,-,TRBD1,TRBV6-5
TGTGCCAGCAGCCTCGTGAGGGCTGGGGCCAACGTCCTGACTTTC,CASSLVRAGANVLTF,TRBJ2-6,-,-,TRBV7-8
TGTGCCAGCAGCTTGGTTACAGGGGATGCCTCCTATAATTCACCCCTCCACTTT,CASSLVTGDASYNSPLHF,TRBJ1-6,once,TRBD1,TRBV5-6
TGTGCCAGCAGGATAGGACAGGGGGCGGGGGAGCAGTACTTC,CASRIGQGAGEQYF,TRBJ2-7,once,TRBD1,TRBV6-1
TGTGCCAGCAGTTACGTGTTAGCGGGCACAGATACGCAGTATTTT,CASSYVLAGTDTQYF,TRBJ2-3,once,-,TRBV6-5
TGTGCCACCAGACTAGCGGGAGCGGGGGACTACGAGCAGTACTTC,CATRLAGAGDYEQYF,TRBJ2-7,-,TRBD2,TRBV13
TGTGCCAGCAGCCGGGGGGGAACAGAACGAAACTATGGCTACACCTTC,CASSRGGTERNYGYTF,TRBJ1-2,few,-,TRBV7-2
TGTGCCAGCAGCTTAGACCAGCACAGGGCCCCCCTTTTGACTAACTATGGCTACACCTTC,CASSLDQHRAPLLTNYGYTF,TRBJ1-2,-,-,TRBV11-2
TGTGCCACCAGCAGGCAACCGGGACTAGGGTCCTACGAGCAGTACTTC,CATSRQPGLGSYEQYF,TRBJ2-7,-,TRBD2,TRBV15
TGTGCCAGCAGCCATGACAGTGCTCTTTCCTACGAGCAGTACTTC,CASSHDSALSYEQYF,TRBJ2-7,-,-,TRBV27
TGTGCCAGCAGCGCCTTGGGAGGAGACGCCGGAAACACCATATATTTT,CASSALGGDAGNTIYF,TRBJ1-3,-,-,TRBV9
TGTGCCAGCAGCCTAATGCGGACAGGGTCCCCGAAGAATGAAAAACTGTTTTTT,CASSLMRTGSPKNEKLFF,TRBJ1-4,-,TRBD1,TRBV7-8
TGTGCCTCCACGGGTCGGAGGCGCATCCTTCCAATGGAGCAGTTCTTC,CASTGRRRILPMEQFF,TRBJ2-1,-,-,TRBV7-9
TGTGCCAGCAGACAGACAGGGGTTAACTATGGCTACACCTTC,CASRQTGVNYGYTF,TRBJ1-2,-,TRBD1,TRBV6-5
TGTGCCAGCAGCTCGGGACTAGCGGGAGGGATGACCTACGAGCAGTACTTC,CASSSGLAGGMTYEQYF,TRBJ2-7,-,TRBD2,TRBV7-6
TGTGCCAGCTCACCACCTAACAGGGGGGACGAAAAACTGTTTTTT,CASSPPNRGDEKLFF,TRBJ1-4,-,TRBD1,TRBV18
TGTTCCAGCGTCCCGGGAGGCTATGGCTACACCTTC,CSSVPGGYGYTF,TRBJ1-2,-,-,TRBV7-9
TGTGCCAGCAGCTCCCAAGGTCGGGGCAGGGGTTACACCGGGGAGCTGTTTTTT,CASSSQGRGRGYTGELFF,TRBJ2-2,-,-,TRBV7-9